Below, 21 T cell receptor beta chains from the same sample are listed, as sequenced in a study of blood T cell repertoires in COVID-19. The protocol was immunoSEQ multiplex PCR, while the TCRdb copy is restricted to in-frame clones and leaves out a portion. The data contain roughly 66,000 clones, 70% to 85% of them singletons. The sample was peripheral blood. The receptors were gathered from a man aged 60 to 75 with acute or convalescent COVID-19.

The chain carries TRBV30 and TRBJ1-3; D not certain. Trimming cost V 2 bases and J 4 bases, with 12 bases left between them. Germline V CDR1 and CDR2: GTSNPN, SVGIG (reference sequence). The CDR3 has 14 residues. CDR3 DNA: TGTGCCTGGAGTCCAGGACTTTCGGGAAACACCATATATTTT. It encodes CAWSPGLSGNTIYF.

V usage is TRBV19 and J usage is TRBJ2-3; D is possibly TRBD2 (7 bases). CDR1 is LNHDA and CDR2 is SQIVND in the germline V gene (reference sequence). CDR3 length: 15 amino acids. Trimming took off 7 bases at V and 3 bases at J, with 17 bases between the two ends. The CDR3 coding sequence is TGTGCCAGTACCGTTCGCGGGGGCCTAACAGATACGCAGTATTTT. Translating gives CASTVRGGLTDTQYF.

The chain combines TRBV6-2 or TRBV6-3 with TRBJ2-1, with a possible D match to TRBD2 (6 bases). The CDR3 consists of 15 residues. The V gene lost 0 bases and the J gene lost 0 bases, with 6 bases spanning the gap. Looked up from germline, CDR1 is MNHEY and CDR2 is SVGEGT. DNA for the CDR3: TGTGCCAGCAGTTACTCCGGGAGCTCCTACAATGAGCAGTTCTTC. Translated: CASSYSGSSYNEQFF.

V is TRBV19 and J is TRBJ2-6, with 9 nucleotides matching TRBD1. This CDR3 region has 17 residues. After removal of 7 bases from V and 4 bases from J, the junction contained 11 bases not matched to a gene. Germline CDR1 reads LNHDA; CDR2 reads SQIVND (reference sequence). The CDR3 nucleotides read TGTGCCAGTAATTCCGGGACAGGGAGGTCAGGGGCCAACGTCCTGACTTTC. Protein product: CASNSGTGRSGANVLTF.

This clone was counted once. The chain is built from TRBV5-1 and TRBJ1-1; TRBD1 aligns across 8 bases. Germline V gene sequence: CDR1 SGHRS, CDR2 YFSETQ. The V segment lost 5 bases and the J segment 4 bases; nucleotides outside the gene matches: 7. The CDR3 has 14 amino acids. CDR3 DNA: TGCGCCAGCAGACCAGGACAGGGACTCACTGAAGCTTTCTTT. Its translation: CASRPGQGLTEAFF.

CDR3 protein: CASRPQGASDTQYF. The CDR3 DNA sequence: TGCGCCAGCAGACCGCAGGGGGCTTCAGATACGCAGTATTTT. The chain combines TRBV10-2 with TRBJ2-3; 8 nucleotides align to TRBD1. The V gene's germline CDR1 is WSHSY and CDR2 SAAADI. With 6 bases clipped from V and 4 bases from J, the junction kept 6 bases outside the gene matches. The CDR3 runs to 14 residues.

The rearrangement links TRBV5-1 to TRBJ2-2, with D tentatively TRBD1 (6 bases). In germline, CDR1 is SGHRS, CDR2 YFSETQ. Trimming pared 4 bases from V and 7 bases from J, leaving 8 bases between. The CDR3 is 12 amino acids. The CDR3 DNA is TGCGCCAGCAGCACGGGACACGGGGAGCTGTTTTTT. Residues: CASSTGHGELFF.

This clone was seen a handful of times. The CDR3 DNA follows: TGTGCCAGCAGCCCGGGACAACCGATCTATAATTCACCCCTCCACTTT. Residues: CASSPGQPIYNSPLHF. The chain carries TRBV21-1 and TRBJ1-6; the DNA was not compared with TRBD1, the D call given in the table. TRBV21-1 counts as a pseudogene. The CDR3 spans 16 residues.

The chain combines TRBV7-6 with TRBJ1-1; D uncertain. CDR1 and CDR2 from the germline V gene are SGHVS and FNYEAQ. Trimming removed 1 base from V and 1 base from J, with 10 bases in between. The length of the CDR3 is 15 residues. The CDR3: CASSLDPGENTEAFF. CDR3 in DNA: TGTGCCAGCAGCTTAGATCCGGGAGAGAACACTGAAGCTTTCTTT.

The V and J genes are TRBV6-5 and TRBJ1-1; no clear D gene. The CDR3 spans 13 residues. CDR1 and CDR2 (germline): MNHEY, SVGAGI. V was shortened by 4 bases and J by 3 bases, with 9 bases between the two germline ends. CDR3 protein: CASSSPGYTEAFF. The CDR3 DNA sequence: TGTGCCAGCAGTTCCCCAGGATACACTGAAGCTTTCTTT.

This clone showed up just a few times. This chain connects TRBV7-9 to TRBJ1-6; the D gene is possibly TRBD1 (5 bases). CDR3 length: 14 amino acids. V lost 5 bases, J lost 7 bases, and 12 bases lay in between. Germline V gives CDR1 SEHNR, CDR2 FQNEAQ (reference sequence). CDR3 loop: CASSHGGTNSPLHF. In DNA form, the CDR3 reads TGTGCCAGCAGCCACGGGGGTACCAATTCACCCCTCCACTTT.

The chain couples TRBV12-3 or TRBV12-4 to TRBJ1-4; 9 positions agree with TRBD1. The CDR3 extends over 10 amino acids. V gave up 8 bases and J gave up 17 bases; unmatched junction bases: 6. CDR3 protein: CASSRDRVFF. DNA of the CDR3: TGTGCCAGCTCCCGGGACAGGGTATTTTTT.

This clone was observed a few times. The rearrangement links TRBV27 to TRBJ1-2; D not resolved. This CDR3 comprises 18 residues. V lost 3 bases to trimming and J lost 3 bases, with 23 bases between them. Germline CDR1 and CDR2: MNHEY and SMNVEV (reference sequence). CDR3 residues: CASSFSPLSLSHHYGYTF. The CDR3 DNA sequence: TGTGCCAGCAGTTTCTCCCCTCTGAGCCTTTCCCACCACTATGGCTACACCTTC.

The chain carries TRBV27 and TRBJ1-1, with D tentatively TRBD1 (6 bases). This CDR3 spans 15 amino acids. V was shortened by 6 bases and J by 6 bases, with 20 bases between the two germline ends. Germline V lookup: CDR1 MNHEY, CDR2 SMNVEV (reference sequence). The CDR3 protein is CASSQGWGKRAEAFF. CDR3 sequence (DNA): TGTGCCAGCAGCCAGGGGTGGGGAAAACGGGCTGAAGCTTTCTTT.

The V and J genes are TRBV7-9 and TRBJ2-3, with D possibly matching TRBD1 (6 bases). The CDR3 loop spans 17 amino acids. V lost 4 bases to trimming and J lost 2 bases, with 19 bases between them. CDR1 and CDR2 from the germline V gene are SEHNR and FQNEAQ (reference sequence). The CDR3 region is CASSYLWGRRDTDTQYF. CDR3 nucleotide sequence: TGTGCCAGCAGCTACTTATGGGGGCGTCGGGACACAGATACGCAGTATTTT.

This chain uses TRBV27 with TRBJ1-1, with D tentatively TRBD1 (5 bases). Looked up from germline, CDR1 is MNHEY and CDR2 is SMNVEV (reference sequence). The length of the CDR3 is 14 residues. The ends were cut back, 2 bases at V and 0 bases at J, with 7 bases in the middle. Here the CDR3 DNA reads TGTGCCAGCAGTTTACAGGGTTTGAACACTGAAGCTTTCTTT. It encodes CASSLQGLNTEAFF.

This chain connects TRBV10-3 to TRBJ2-1, with TRBD1 identical over 7 bases. From germline, CDR1 is ENHRY and CDR2 SYGVKD. CDR3 size: 15 residues. The V gene end was trimmed by 4 bases and the J gene end by 7 bases; junction bases not matched to a gene: 10. CDR3 protein: CAISVTGTETNEQFF. Here the CDR3 DNA reads TGTGCCATCAGTGTAACAGGGACAGAAACTAATGAGCAGTTCTTC.

The V and J genes are TRBV19 and TRBJ1-4; D not resolved. This CDR3 spans 13 amino acids. The V and J ends lost 10 bases and 5 bases respectively, with 14 bases between them. CDR1 is LNHDA, CDR2 SQIVND, per germline (reference sequence). The DNA for the CDR3 is TGTGCCACTAGAGGCCCGGGAAATGAAAAACTGTTTTTT. This translates into CATRGPGNEKLFF.

The DNA of the CDR3 is TGTGCCAGCAGCTTCTCGCAGGGGGTTGTTGGCTACACCTTC. This sequence encodes CASSFSQGVVGYTF. The chain employs TRBV5-5 and TRBJ1-2; 7 bases match TRBD1. The germline V gene encodes CDR1 SGHKS and CDR2 YYEKEE (reference sequence). After removal of 2 bases from V and 7 bases from J, the junction contained 8 bases not matched to a gene. The CDR3 loop spans 14 amino acids.

This chain links TRBV5-5 with TRBJ1-4, with TRBD1 identical over 7 bases. Germline assignment: CDR1 SGHKS and CDR2 YYEKEE (reference sequence). The length of the CDR3 is 20 residues. After removal of 4 bases from V and 1 base from J, the junction contained 19 bases not matched to a gene. The CDR3 DNA sequence: TGTGCCAGCAGCCTCCGACAGGGCTCCTCCGCCCGACTAACTAATGAAAAACTGTTTTTT. Its translation: CASSLRQGSSARLTNEKLFF.

This sequence joins TRBV30 and TRBJ2-1; 9 positions match TRBD2. This CDR3 is 15 amino acids long. The germline gives CDR1 GTSNPN, CDR2 SVGIG (reference sequence). V lost 0 bases, J lost 4 bases, and 4 bases stayed unmatched. The CDR3 spells CAWSVPSGVYNEQFF. CDR3 in DNA: TGTGCCTGGAGTGTACCTAGCGGGGTATACAATGAGCAGTTCTTC.